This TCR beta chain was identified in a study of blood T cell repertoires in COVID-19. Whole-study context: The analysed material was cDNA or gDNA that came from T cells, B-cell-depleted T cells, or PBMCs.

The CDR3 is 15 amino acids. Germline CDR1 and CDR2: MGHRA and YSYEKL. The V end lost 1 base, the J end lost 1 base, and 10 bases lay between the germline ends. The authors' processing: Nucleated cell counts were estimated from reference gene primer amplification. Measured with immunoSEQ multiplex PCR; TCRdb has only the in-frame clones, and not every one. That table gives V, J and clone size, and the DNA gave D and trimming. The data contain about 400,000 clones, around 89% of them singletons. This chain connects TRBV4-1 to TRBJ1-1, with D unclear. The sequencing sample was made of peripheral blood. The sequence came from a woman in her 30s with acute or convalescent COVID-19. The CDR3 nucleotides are TGCGCCAGCAGCCAAGTCGGTCGCGGGAACACTGAAGCTTTCTTT. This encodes CASSQVGRGNTEAFF.